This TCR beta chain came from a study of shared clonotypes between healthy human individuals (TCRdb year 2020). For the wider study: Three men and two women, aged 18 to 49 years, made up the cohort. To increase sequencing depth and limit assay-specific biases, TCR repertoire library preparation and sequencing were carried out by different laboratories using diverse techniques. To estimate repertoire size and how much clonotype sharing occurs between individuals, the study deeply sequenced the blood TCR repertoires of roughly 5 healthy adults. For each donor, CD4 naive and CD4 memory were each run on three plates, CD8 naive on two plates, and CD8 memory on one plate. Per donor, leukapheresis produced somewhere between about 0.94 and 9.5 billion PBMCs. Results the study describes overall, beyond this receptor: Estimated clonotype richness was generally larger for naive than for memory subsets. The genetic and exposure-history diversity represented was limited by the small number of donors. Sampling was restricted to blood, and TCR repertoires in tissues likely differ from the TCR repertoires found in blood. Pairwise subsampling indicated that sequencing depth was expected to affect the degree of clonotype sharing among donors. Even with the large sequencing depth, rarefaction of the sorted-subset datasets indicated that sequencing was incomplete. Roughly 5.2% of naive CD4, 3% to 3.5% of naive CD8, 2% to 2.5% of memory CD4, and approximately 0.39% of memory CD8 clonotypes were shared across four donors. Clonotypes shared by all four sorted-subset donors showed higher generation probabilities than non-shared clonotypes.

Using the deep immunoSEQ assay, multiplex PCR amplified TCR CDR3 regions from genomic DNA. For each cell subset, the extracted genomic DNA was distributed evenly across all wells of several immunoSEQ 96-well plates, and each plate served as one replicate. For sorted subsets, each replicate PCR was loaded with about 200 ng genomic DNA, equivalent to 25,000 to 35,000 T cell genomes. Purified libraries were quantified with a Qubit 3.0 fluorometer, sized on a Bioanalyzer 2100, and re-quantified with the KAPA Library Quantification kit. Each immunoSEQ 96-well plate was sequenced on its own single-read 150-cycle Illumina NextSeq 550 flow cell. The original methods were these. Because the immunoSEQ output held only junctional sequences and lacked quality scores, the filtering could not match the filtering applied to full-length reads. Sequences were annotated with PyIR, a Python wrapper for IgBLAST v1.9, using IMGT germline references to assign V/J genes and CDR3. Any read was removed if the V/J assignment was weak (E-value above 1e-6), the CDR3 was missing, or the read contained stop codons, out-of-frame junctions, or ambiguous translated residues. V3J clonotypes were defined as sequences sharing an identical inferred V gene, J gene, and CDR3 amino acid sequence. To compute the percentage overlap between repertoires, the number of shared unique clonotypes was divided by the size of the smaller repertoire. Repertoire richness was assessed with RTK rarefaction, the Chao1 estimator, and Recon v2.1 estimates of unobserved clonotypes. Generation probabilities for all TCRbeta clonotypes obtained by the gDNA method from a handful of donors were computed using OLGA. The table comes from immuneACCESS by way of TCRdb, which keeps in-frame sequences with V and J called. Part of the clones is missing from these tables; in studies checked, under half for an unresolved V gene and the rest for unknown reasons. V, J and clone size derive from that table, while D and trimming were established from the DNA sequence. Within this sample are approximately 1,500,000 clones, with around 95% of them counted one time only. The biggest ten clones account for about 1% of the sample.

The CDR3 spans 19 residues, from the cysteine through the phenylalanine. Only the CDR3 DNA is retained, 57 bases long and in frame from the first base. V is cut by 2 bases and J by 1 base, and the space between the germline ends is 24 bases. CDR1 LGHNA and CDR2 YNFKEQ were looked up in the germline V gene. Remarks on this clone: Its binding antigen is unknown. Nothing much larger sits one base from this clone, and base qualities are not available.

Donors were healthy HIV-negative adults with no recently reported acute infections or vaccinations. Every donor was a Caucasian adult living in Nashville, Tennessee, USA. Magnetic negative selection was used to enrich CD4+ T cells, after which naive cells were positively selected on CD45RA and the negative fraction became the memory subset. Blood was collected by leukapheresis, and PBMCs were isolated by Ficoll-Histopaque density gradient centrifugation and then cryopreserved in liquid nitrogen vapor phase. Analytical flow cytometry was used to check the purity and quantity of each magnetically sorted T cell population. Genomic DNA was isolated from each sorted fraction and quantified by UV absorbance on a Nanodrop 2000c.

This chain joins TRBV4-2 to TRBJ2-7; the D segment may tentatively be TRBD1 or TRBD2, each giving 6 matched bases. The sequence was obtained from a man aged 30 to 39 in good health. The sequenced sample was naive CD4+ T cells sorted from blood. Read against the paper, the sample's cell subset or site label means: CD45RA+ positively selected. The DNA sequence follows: TGTGCCAGCAGCCAACAGGGTCAGGGGAGGTTCCGTCAGTCCTACGAGCAGTACTTC. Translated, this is CASSQQGQGRFRQSYEQYF.